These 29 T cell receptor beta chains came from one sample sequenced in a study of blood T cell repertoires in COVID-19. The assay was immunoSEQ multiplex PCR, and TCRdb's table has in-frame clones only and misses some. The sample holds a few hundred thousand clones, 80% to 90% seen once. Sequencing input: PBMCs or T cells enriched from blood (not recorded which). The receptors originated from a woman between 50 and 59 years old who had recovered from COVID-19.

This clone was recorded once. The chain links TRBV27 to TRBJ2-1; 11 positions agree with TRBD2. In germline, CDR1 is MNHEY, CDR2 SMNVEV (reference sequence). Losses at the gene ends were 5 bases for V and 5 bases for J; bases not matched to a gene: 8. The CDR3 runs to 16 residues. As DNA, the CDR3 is TGTGCCAGCAGTCCCCTTATAGCGGGAGGGAACAATGAGCAGTTCTTC. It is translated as CASSPLIAGGNNEQFF.

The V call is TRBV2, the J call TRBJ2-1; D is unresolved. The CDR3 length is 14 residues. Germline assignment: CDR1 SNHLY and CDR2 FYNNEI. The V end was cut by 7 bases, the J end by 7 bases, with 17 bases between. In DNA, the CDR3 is TGTGCCAGCATGAGAACCCTAGTCGAGAATGAGCAGTTCTTC. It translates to CASMRTLVENEQFF.

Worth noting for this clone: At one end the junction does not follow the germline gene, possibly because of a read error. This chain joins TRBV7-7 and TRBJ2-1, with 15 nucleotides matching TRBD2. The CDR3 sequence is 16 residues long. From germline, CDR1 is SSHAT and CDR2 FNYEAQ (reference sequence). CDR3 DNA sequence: TGTGCTAGCAGCTTAGGACTAGCGGGAGGGGGCAATGAGCAGTTCTTC. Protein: CASSLGLAGGGNEQFF.

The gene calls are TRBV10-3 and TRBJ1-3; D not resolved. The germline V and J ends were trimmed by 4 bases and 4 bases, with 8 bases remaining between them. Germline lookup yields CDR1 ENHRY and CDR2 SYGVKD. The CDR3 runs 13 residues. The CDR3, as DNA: TGTGCCATCAGTGCTCCCTCCGGAAACACCATATATTTT. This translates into CAISAPSGNTIYF.

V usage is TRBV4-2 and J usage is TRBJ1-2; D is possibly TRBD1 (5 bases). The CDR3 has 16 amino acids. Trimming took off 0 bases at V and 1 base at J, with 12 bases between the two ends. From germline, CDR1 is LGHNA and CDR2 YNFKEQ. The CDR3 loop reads CASSQESLRGNYGYTF. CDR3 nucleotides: TGTGCCAGCAGCCAAGAATCACTTAGGGGTAACTATGGCTACACCTTC.

The CDR3 coding sequence is TGCGCCAGCAGCTCCGGGACTCCAAATGAAAAACTGTTTTTT. Residues: CASSSGTPNEKLFF. V usage is TRBV5-1 and J usage is TRBJ1-4; tentative D call: TRBD1 (5 bases). The V gene lost 3 bases and the J gene lost 5 bases, with 11 bases spanning the gap. Germline V gene data show CDR1 as SGHRS and CDR2 as YFSETQ. The CDR3 length is 14 residues.

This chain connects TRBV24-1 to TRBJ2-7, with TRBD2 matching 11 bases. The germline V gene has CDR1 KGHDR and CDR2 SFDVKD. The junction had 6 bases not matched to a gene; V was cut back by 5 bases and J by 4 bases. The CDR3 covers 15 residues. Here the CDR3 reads CATSVPGLADYEQYF. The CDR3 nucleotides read TGTGCCACCAGTGTCCCGGGACTAGCGGATTACGAGCAGTACTTC.

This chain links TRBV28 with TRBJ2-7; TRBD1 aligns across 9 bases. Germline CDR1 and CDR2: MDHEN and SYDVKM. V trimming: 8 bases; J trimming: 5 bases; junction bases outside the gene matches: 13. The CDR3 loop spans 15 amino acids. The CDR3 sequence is CASPPTGTGLDEQYF. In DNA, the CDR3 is TGTGCCAGCCCTCCAACTGGGACAGGGCTCGACGAGCAGTACTTC.

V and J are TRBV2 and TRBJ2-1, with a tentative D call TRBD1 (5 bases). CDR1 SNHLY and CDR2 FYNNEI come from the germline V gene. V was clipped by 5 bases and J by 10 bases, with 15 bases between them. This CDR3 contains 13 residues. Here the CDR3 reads CASSLSGFREQFF. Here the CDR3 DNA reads TGTGCCAGCAGTCTATCAGGGTTTCGGGAGCAGTTCTTC.

CDR3 DNA sequence: TGCAGCGCCGACAAGGGGGGGGCCTATGGCTACACCTTC. Its protein product is CSADKGGAYGYTF. The chain is built from TRBV29-1 and TRBJ1-2, with D perhaps TRBD1 (6 bases). V lost 7 bases to trimming and J lost 4 bases, with 16 bases between them. Germline V lookup: CDR1 SQVTM, CDR2 ANQGSEA. The CDR3 is made up of 13 amino acids.

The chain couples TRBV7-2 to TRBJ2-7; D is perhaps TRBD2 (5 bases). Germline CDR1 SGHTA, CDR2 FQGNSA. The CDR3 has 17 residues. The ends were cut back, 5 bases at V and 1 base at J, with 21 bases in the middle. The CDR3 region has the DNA TGTGCCAGCAGCCGCCATGCTGGCGGGCCCCCATCCTACGAGCAGTACTTC. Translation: CASSRHAGGPPSYEQYF.

CDR3 nucleotides: TGTGCCAGCAGTTTCGTCATGACATCTAATTATAATTCACCCCTCCACTTT. Translation gives CASSFVMTSNYNSPLHF. This rearrangement joins TRBV28 to TRBJ1-6; unclear D gene. The ends were cut back, 3 bases at V and 4 bases at J, with 16 bases in the middle. Germline V lookup: CDR1 MDHEN, CDR2 SYDVKM. This CDR3 has 17 residues.

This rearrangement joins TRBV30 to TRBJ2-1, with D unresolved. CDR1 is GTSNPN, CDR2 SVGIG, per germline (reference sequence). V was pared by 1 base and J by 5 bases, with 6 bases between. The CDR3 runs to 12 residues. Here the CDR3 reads CAWSAHDNEQFF. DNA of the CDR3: TGTGCCTGGAGTGCCCATGACAATGAGCAGTTCTTC.

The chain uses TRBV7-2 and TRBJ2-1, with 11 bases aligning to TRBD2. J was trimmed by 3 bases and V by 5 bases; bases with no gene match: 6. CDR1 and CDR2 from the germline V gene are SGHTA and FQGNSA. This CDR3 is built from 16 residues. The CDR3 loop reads CASSLRTSGYYNEQFF. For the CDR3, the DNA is TGTGCCAGCAGCCTAAGGACTAGCGGGTACTACAATGAGCAGTTCTTC.

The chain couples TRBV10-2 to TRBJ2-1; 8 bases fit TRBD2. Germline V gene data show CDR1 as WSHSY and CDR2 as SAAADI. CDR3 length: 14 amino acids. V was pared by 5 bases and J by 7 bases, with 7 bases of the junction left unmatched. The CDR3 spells CASSFSGSDNEQFF. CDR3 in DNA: TGCGCCAGCAGTTTCAGCGGGAGTGATAATGAGCAGTTCTTC.

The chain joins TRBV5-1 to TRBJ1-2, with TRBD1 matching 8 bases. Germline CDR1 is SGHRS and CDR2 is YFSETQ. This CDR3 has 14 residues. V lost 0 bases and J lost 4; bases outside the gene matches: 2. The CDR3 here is CASSLDRGAYGYTF. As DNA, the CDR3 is TGCGCCAGCAGCTTGGACAGGGGGGCCTATGGCTACACCTTC.

CDR3 DNA: TGTGCCAGCAGAACCCAGGCTAACTATGGCTACACCTTC. This sequence encodes CASRTQANYGYTF. The chain couples TRBV28 to TRBJ1-2; no reliable D call. The CDR3 loop spans 13 amino acids. Per the germline V gene, CDR1 is MDHEN and CDR2 is SYDVKM. Trimming pared 6 bases from V and 0 bases from J, leaving 8 bases between.

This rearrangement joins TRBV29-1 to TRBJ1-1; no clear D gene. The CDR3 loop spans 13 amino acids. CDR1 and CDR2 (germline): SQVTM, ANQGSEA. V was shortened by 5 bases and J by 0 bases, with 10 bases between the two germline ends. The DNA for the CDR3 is TGCAGCGTTCGCCGTCAGGTGAACACTGAAGCTTTCTTT. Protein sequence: CSVRRQVNTEAFF.

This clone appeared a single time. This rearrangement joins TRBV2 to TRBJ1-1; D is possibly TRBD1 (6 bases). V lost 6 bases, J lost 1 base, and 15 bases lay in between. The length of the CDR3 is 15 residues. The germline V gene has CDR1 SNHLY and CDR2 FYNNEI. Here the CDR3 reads CASRGGATGNTEAFF. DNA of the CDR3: TGTGCCAGCAGGGGGGGGGCGACAGGGAACACTGAAGCTTTCTTT. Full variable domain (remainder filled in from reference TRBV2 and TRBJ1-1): EPEVTQTPSHQVTQMGQEVILRCVPISNHLYFYWYRQILGQKVEFLVSFYNNEISEKSEIFDDQFSVERPDGSNFTLKIRSTKLEDSAMYFCASRGGATGNTEAFFGQGTRLTVV.

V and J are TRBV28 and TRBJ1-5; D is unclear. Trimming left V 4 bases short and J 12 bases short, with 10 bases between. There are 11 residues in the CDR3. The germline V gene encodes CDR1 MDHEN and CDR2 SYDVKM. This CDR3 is CASSYPGSQHF. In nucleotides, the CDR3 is TGTGCCAGCAGTTACCCCGGTAGCCAGCATTTT.

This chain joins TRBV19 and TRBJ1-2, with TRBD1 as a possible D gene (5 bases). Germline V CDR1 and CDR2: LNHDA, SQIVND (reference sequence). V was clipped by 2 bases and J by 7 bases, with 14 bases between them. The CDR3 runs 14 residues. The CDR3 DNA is TGTGCCAGTAGTATAAAAGCAGGGCTGGGTGGCTACACCTTC. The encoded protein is CASSIKAGLGGYTF.

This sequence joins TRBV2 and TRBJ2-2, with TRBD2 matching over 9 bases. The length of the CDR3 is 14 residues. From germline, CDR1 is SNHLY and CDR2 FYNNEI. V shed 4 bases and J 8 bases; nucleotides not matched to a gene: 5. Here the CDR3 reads CASSAELAGGELFF. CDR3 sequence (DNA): TGTGCCAGCAGTGCGGAGCTAGCGGGAGGGGAGCTGTTTTTT.

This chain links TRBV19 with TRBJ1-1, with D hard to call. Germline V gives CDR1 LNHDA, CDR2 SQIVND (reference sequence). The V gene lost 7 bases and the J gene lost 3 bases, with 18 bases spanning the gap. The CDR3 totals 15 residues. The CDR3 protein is CASIPRVHKDTEAFF. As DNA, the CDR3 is TGTGCCAGTATTCCGAGGGTTCACAAGGACACTGAAGCTTTCTTT. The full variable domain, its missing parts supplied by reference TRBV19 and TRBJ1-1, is DGGITQSPKYLFRKEGQNVTLSCEQNLNHDAMYWYRQDPGQGLRLIYYSQIVNDFQKGDIAEGYSVSREKKESFPLTVTSAQKNPTAFYLCASIPRVHKDTEAFFGQGTRLTVV.

The CDR3 DNA follows: TGTGCCAGCAGTTTAGCAGGGAATCCCCGCGGCTCTGGAAACACCATATATTTT. As protein: CASSLAGNPRGSGNTIYF. The genes are TRBV28 and TRBJ1-3; D perhaps matches TRBD1 (5 bases). V gave up 2 bases and J gave up 0 bases, with 17 bases separating them. Germline values: CDR1 MDHEN, CDR2 SYDVKM. The CDR3 has 18 residues. The full variable domain, completed using reference TRBV28 and TRBJ1-3, is DVKVTQSSRYLVKRTGEKVFLECVQDMDHENMFWYRQDPGLGLRLIYFSYDVKMKEKGDIPEGYSVSREKKERFSLILESASTNQTSMYLCASSLAGNPRGSGNTIYFGEGSWLTVV.

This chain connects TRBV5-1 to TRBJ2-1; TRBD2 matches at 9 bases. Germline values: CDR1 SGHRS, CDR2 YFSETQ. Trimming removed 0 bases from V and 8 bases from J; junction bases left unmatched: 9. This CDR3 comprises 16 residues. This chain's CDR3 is CASSLVSGRGGDEQFF. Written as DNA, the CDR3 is TGCGCCAGCAGCTTGGTTAGCGGGAGAGGCGGAGATGAGCAGTTCTTC.

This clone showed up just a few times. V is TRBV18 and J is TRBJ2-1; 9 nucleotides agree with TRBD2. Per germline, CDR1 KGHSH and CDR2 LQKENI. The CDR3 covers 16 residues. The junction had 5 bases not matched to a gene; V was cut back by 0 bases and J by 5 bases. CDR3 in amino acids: CASSPPGGRGNNEQFF. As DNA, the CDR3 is TGTGCCAGCTCACCACCCGGCGGGAGGGGGAACAATGAGCAGTTCTTC.

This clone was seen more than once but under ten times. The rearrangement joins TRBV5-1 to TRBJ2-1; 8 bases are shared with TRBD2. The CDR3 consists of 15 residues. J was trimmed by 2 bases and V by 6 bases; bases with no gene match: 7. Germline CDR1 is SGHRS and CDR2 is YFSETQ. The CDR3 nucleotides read TGCGCCAGCACCATCAGCGGGAGTACCTACAATGAGCAGTTCTTC. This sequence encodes CASTISGSTYNEQFF.

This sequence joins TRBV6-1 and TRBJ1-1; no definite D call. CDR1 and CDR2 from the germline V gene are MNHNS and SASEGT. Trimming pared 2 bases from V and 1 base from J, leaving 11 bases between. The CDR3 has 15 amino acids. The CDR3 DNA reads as TGTGCCAGCAGTGAAATCGGAACGGGGAACACTGAAGCTTTCTTT. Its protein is CASSEIGTGNTEAFF.

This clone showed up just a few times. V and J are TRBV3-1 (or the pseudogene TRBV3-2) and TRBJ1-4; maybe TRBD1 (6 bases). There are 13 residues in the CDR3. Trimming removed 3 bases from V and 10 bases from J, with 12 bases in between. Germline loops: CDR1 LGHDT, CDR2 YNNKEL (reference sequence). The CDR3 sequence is CASSQEQGRKLFF. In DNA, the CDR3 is TGTGCCAGCAGCCAGGAACAGGGTCGAAAACTGTTTTTT.